This T cell receptor (beta chain) was sequenced during a study of shared clonotypes between healthy human individuals. Clones were read by immunoSEQ multiplex PCR, and TCRdb kept only the in-frame ones, dropping some. The sample shows about 1.1 million clones, roughly 74% of them seen only once. CDR3 length: 16 amino acids. Germline values: CDR1 MGHRA, CDR2 YSYEKL. V gave up 3 bases and J gave up 1 base; unmatched junction bases: 4. The TCR originated in a man between 18 and 35 years old in good health. Some clones in this sample may be carry-over from other donors' samples. The sample taken for sequencing was memory CD4+ T cells from PBMCs. Subset here: CD45RA-negative fraction. The rearrangement joins TRBV4-1 to TRBJ2-3, with TRBD2 identical over 10 bases. This CDR3 reads CASSQPGTSGTDTQYF. The CDR3 nucleotides are TGCGCCAGCAGCCAGCCCGGGACTAGCGGCACAGATACGCAGTATTTT.